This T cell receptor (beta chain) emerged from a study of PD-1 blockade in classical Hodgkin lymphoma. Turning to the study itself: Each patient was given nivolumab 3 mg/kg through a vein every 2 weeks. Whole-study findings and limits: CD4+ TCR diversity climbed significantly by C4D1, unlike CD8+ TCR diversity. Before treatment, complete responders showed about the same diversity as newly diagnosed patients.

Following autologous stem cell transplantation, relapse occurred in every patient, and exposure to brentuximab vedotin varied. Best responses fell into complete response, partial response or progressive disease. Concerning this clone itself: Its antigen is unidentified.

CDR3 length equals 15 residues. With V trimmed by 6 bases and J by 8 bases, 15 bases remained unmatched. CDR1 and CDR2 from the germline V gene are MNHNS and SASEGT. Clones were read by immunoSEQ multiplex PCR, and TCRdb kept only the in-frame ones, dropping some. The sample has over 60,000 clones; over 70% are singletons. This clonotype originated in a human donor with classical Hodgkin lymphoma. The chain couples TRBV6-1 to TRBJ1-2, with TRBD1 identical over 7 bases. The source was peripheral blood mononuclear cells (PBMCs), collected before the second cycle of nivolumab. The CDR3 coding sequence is TGTGCCAGCAGGGAACTGACAGGGAAGAGGAGGGGCTACACCTTC. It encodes CASRELTGKRRGYTF.